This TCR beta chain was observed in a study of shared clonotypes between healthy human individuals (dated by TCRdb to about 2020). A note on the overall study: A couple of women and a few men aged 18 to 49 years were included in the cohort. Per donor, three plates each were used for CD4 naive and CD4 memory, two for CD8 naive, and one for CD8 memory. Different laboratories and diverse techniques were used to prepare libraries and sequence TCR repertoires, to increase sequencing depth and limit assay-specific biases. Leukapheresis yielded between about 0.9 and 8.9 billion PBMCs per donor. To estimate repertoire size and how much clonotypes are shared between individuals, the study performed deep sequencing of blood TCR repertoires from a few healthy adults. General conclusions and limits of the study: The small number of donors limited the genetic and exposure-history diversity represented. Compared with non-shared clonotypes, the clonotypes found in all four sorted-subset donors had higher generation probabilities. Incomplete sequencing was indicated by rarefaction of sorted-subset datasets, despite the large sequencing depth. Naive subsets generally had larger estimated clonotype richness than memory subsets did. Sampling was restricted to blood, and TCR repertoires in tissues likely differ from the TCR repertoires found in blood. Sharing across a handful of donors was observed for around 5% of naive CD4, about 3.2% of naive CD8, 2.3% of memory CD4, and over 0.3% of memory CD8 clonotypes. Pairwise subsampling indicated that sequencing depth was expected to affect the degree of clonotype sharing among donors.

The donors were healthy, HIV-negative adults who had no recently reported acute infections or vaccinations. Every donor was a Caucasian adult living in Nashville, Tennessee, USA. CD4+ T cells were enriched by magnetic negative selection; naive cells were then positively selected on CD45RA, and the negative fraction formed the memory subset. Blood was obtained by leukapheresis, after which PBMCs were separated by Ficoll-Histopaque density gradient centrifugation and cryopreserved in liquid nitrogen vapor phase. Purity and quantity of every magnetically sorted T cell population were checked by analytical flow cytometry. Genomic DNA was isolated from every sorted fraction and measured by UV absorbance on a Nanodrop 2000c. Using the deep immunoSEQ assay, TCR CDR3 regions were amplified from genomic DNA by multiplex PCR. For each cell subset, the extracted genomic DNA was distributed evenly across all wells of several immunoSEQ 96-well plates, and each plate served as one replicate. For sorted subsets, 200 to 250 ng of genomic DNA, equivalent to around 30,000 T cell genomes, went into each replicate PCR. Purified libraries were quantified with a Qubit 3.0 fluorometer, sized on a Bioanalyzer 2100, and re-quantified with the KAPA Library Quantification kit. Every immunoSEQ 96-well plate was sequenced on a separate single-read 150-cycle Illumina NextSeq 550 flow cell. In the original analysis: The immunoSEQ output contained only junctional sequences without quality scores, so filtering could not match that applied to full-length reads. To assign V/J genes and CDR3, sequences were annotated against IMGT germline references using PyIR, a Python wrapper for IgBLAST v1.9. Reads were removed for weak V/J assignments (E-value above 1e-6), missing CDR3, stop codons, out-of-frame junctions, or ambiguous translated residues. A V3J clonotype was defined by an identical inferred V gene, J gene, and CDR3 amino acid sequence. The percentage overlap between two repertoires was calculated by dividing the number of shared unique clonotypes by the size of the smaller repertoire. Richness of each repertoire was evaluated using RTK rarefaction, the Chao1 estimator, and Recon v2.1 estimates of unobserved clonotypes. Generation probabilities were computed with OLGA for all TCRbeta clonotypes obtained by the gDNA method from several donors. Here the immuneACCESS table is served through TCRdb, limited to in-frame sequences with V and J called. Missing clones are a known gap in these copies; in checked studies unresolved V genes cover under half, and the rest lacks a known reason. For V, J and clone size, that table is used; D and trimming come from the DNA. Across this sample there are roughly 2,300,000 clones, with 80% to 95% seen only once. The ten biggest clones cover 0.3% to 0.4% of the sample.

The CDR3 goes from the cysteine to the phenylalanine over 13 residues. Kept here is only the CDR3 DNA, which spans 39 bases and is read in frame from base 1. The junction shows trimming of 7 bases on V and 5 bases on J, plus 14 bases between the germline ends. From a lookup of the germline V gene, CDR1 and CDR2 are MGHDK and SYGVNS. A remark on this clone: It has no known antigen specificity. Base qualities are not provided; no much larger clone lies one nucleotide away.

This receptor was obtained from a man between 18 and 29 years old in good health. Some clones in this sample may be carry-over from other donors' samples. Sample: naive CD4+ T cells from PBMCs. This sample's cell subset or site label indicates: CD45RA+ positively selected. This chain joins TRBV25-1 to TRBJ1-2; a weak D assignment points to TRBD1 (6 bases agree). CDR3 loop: CASNSQGNYGYTF. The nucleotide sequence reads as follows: TGTGCCAGCAATTCACAGGGAAATTATGGCTACACCTTC.